The 3 T cell receptor beta chains given below trace back to one sample, sequenced in a study of blood T cell repertoires in COVID-19. Here immunoSEQ multiplex PCR was the method, and the copy in TCRdb shows in-frame clones only, minus some. The data hold roughly 95,000 clones, with 80% to 85% observed a single time. The specimen sequenced was peripheral blood. The receptors come from a man aged 55 to 70 with acute or convalescent COVID-19.

The chain links TRBV28 to TRBJ2-1, with 8 bases matching TRBD2. The CDR3 is made up of 15 amino acids. Germline loops: CDR1 MDHEN, CDR2 SYDVKM. V lost 6 bases and J lost 5; bases outside the gene matches: 9. CDR3: CASRGVAGRNNEQFF. The CDR3 DNA sequence: TGTGCCAGCAGGGGGGTAGCGGGGCGTAACAATGAGCAGTTCTTC.

This chain links TRBV7-9 with TRBJ2-7; 7 bases agree with TRBD2. The V gene end was trimmed by 5 bases and the J gene end by 3 bases; junction bases not matched to a gene: 10. The CDR3 length is 15 residues. Germline V lookup: CDR1 SEHNR, CDR2 FQNEAQ (reference sequence). In DNA, the CDR3 is TGTGCCAGCAGCCCCTCCGGGACTAAGGTCTACGAGCAGTACTTC. As protein: CASSPSGTKVYEQYF.

This rearrangement joins TRBV9 to TRBJ1-5, with 8 nucleotides matching TRBD1. The germline gives CDR1 SGDLS, CDR2 YYNGEE. This CDR3 spans 14 amino acids. Losses at the gene ends were 4 bases for V and 5 bases for J; bases not matched to a gene: 5. As DNA, the CDR3 is TGTGCCAGCAGCCCAGGGACAGGACATCAGCCCCAGCATTTT. It codes for CASSPGTGHQPQHF.